These T cell receptor beta chains were read from a single sample in a study of blood T cell repertoires in COVID-19. Only in-frame clones appear in the TCRdb table, and some are missing; sequencing was by immunoSEQ multiplex PCR. This table has roughly 48,000 clones, 65% to 90% appearing once. The sample was peripheral blood. The receptors here all came from a man aged 40-50 years with acute or convalescent COVID-19. The CDR3 runs from the conserved cysteine through the conserved F or W. A D gene is named only where the DNA matches it firmly. Clone size is shown for a subset of rows, as once, few, many or a class of expanded clone.

d_gene	j_gene	abundance	v_gene	CDR3aa	CDR3nt
-	TRBJ1-2	-	TRBV19	CASSRHRQDGYTF	TGTGCCAGTAGTAGACATCGACAGGATGGCTACACCTTC
-	TRBJ1-2	-	TRBV21-1	CATRSIQAQVYGYTF	TGTGCCACTCGATCGATCCAGGCGCAGGTCTATGGCTACACCTTC
-	TRBJ1-3	-	TRBV15	CATSRERGLGNTIYF	TGTGCCACCAGCAGAGAGCGGGGATTAGGAAACACCATATATTTT
-	TRBJ1-2	-	TRBV28	CASSPAGNYGYTF	TGTGCCAGCAGTCCGGCAGGGAACTATGGCTACACCTTC
TRBD1	TRBJ1-1	-	TRBV27	CASRGTGLGSSTEAFF	TGTGCCAGCAGGGGGACAGGGCTTGGGTCTAGCACTGAAGCTTTCTTT
-	TRBJ1-6	-	TRBV18	CASSPLGLPNSPLHF	TGTGCCAGCTCACCACTCGGACTCCCTAATTCACCCCTCCACTTT
-	TRBJ2-1	-	TRBV2	CASSQRGRDISYNEQFF	TGTGCCAGCAGTCAAAGGGGTCGGGACATATCCTACAATGAGCAGTTCTTC
-	TRBJ1-2	-	TRBV6-5	CASSYSTTFYGYTF	TGTGCCAGCAGTTACTCTACAACCTTCTATGGCTACACCTTC
-	TRBJ1-6	-	TRBV5-1	CASSLGTGNNSPLHF	TGCGCCAGCAGCTTGGGAACAGGAAACAATTCACCCCTCCACTTT
-	TRBJ1-3	-	TRBV4-2	CASSQEGRGGLFSGNTIYF	TGTGCCAGCAGCCAAGAGGGGAGGGGAGGACTCTTCTCTGGAAACACCATATATTTT
-	TRBJ1-4	-	TRBV3-1/TRBV3-2	CASSHTGRGEKLFF	TGTGCCAGCAGCCACACCGGACGGGGGGAAAAACTGTTTTTT
TRBD1	TRBJ2-2	medium-sized	TRBV5-1	CASSLFGQGNTGELFF	TGCGCCAGCAGCTTGTTCGGACAGGGTAACACCGGGGAGCTGTTTTTT
-	TRBJ1-2	-	TRBV15	CATSREGAGRGYTF	TGTGCCACCAGCAGAGAAGGGGCTGGCCGGGGCTACACCTTC
TRBD1	TRBJ2-1	-	TRBV6-5	CATGDREFGQFF	TGTGCCACCGGGGACAGGGAATTTGGGCAGTTCTTC
TRBD1	TRBJ1-1	-	TRBV2	CASSLRQGAGTEAFF	TGTGCCAGCAGTCTGAGACAGGGGGCAGGCACTGAAGCTTTCTTT
-	TRBJ2-7	-	TRBV9	CASSVDRLAGIYEQYF	TGTGCCAGCAGCGTAGATCGTTTGGCAGGGATCTACGAGCAGTACTTC
TRBD2	TRBJ2-7	-	TRBV5-8	CASGTSRYEQYF	TGTGCCAGCGGGACTAGCAGGTACGAGCAGTACTTC
-	TRBJ1-2	-	TRBV11-2	CASSASQAGYGYTF	TGTGCCAGCAGCGCTTCCCAGGCAGGGTATGGCTACACCTTC
-	TRBJ1-2	-	TRBV10-3	CAIRGETYGYTF	TGTGCCATCAGAGGGGAAACCTATGGCTACACCTTC
TRBD1	TRBJ1-1	-	TRBV7-9	CASSFITGGPTEAFF	TGTGCCAGCAGCTTTATCACAGGGGGCCCCACTGAAGCTTTCTTT
TRBD2	TRBJ2-1	once	TRBV6-1	CASSALAGGVYNEQFF	TGTGCCAGCAGTGCCCTAGCCGGGGGGGTCTACAATGAGCAGTTCTTC
TRBD1	TRBJ1-1	-	TRBV29-1	CSAVLSGGLFTEAFF	TGCAGCGCCGTTCTCTCAGGGGGACTTTTCACTGAAGCTTTCTTT
-	TRBJ1-4	once	TRBV30	CAWSVPRYINPSGKLFF	TGTGCCTGGAGTGTTCCCCGCTACATTAACCCTAGCGGAAAACTGTTTTTT
-	TRBJ2-1	-	TRBV28	CASSSGLTSEQFF	TGTGCCAGCAGTTCAGGCCTCACGAGTGAGCAGTTCTTC
TRBD2	TRBJ2-6	once	TRBV6-1	CASSEALAGGIGSGANVLTF	TGTGCCAGCAGTGAAGCCCTTGCGGGGGGGATAGGGTCTGGGGCCAACGTCCTGACTTTC
TRBD1	TRBJ1-5	-	TRBV18	CASSDQGGYSNQPQHF	TGTGCCAGCTCCGACCAGGGGGGCTATAGCAATCAGCCCCAGCATTTT
TRBD2	TRBJ2-1	-	TRBV10-3	CAISGITSGGAGRYNEQFF	TGTGCCATCAGTGGGATAACTAGCGGGGGGGCCGGCAGGTACAATGAGCAGTTCTTC